These 25 T cell receptor beta chains came from one sample sequenced in a study of T cells in localized non-small cell lung cancer. TCRdb's table, derived via immunoSEQ multiplex PCR, lists solely in-frame clones and lacks some. The sample comprises 70,000 to 100,000 clones, around 84% of which are singletons, and about a tenth rests with the top ten. Sequences were derived from peripheral blood, sampled before any cancer treatment. The receptor source for this set is a female donor aged 60 or older with stage I lung adenocarcinoma.

This chain joins TRBV30 and TRBJ1-3; D remains unclear. The CDR3 is made up of 12 amino acids. Germline loops: CDR1 GTSNPN, CDR2 SVGIG (reference sequence). The ends were cut back, 3 bases at V and 4 bases at J, with 7 bases in the middle. The CDR3 DNA reads TGTGCCTGGAGAACACGGGGAAACACCATATATTTT. Translation gives CAWRTRGNTIYF.

The chain recombines TRBV29-1 with TRBJ2-1; a weak D match, TRBD2 (5 bases). The CDR3 spans 10 residues. V lost 5 bases and J lost 7, with 6 bases in between. The germline V gene has CDR1 SQVTM and CDR2 ANQGSEA. The CDR3 nucleotides read TGCAGCGTTTGGGAGAATGAGCAGTTCTTC. This gives the protein CSVWENEQFF.

This clone was picked up one time. Other DNA sequences in the same sample also yield this CDR3. The chain carries TRBV9 and TRBJ2-7; 7 bases map to TRBD2. CDR1 and CDR2 (germline): SGDLS, YYNGEE. After removal of 0 bases from V and 2 bases from J, the junction contained 2 bases not matched to a gene. The CDR3 length is 14 residues. CDR3 sequence: CASSVGGSPYEQYF. In DNA form, the CDR3 reads TGTGCCAGCAGCGTAGGCGGGAGCCCCTACGAGCAGTACTTC. Drawing the rest from reference TRBV9 and TRBJ2-7, the complete variable domain is DSGVTQTPKHLITATGQRVTLRCSPRSGDLSVYWYQQSLDQGLQFLIQYYNGEERAKGNILERFSAQQFPDLHSELNLSSLELGDSALYFCASSVGGSPYEQYFGPGTRLTVT.

J is TRBJ2-7 and V is TRBV21-1; the D segment call TRBD1 is taken from the table without a DNA check. TRBV21-1 is flagged as a pseudogene. The CDR3 consists of 14 residues. CDR3 protein: CASSKGDRDYEQYF. In nucleotides, the CDR3 is TGTGCCAGCAGCAAAGGGGACAGGGACTACGAGCAGTACTTC.

This chain connects TRBV19 to TRBJ1-1; D might be TRBD1 (5 bases). Germline assignment: CDR1 LNHDA and CDR2 SQIVND (reference sequence). The CDR3 has 17 amino acids. Trimming removed 3 bases from V and 0 bases from J, with 17 bases in between. The CDR3 region is CASSITGPGDLNTEAFF. In DNA form, the CDR3 reads TGTGCCAGTAGTATTACGGGGCCAGGAGATTTGAACACTGAAGCTTTCTTT.

This chain joins TRBV5-6 and TRBJ1-4; no definite D call. Deletions cut 1 base from V and 4 bases from J, with 5 bases between. This CDR3 has 13 amino acids. Germline V lookup: CDR1 SGHDT, CDR2 YYEEEE. The chain's CDR3 is CASSLTFNEKLFF. The CDR3 DNA follows: TGTGCCAGCAGCTTGACATTTAATGAAAAACTGTTTTTT.

This clone has more than one count but fewer than ten. CDR3 region: CASSLSRTGGNRNTEAFF. For the CDR3, the DNA is TGTGCCAGCAGTTTATCAAGGACAGGGGGCAATAGGAACACTGAAGCTTTCTTT. The chain is built from TRBV27 and TRBJ1-1, with TRBD1 matching over 11 bases. Germline CDR1 reads MNHEY; CDR2 reads SMNVEV (reference sequence). The CDR3 sequence is 18 residues long. The V segment lost 0 bases and the J segment 1 base; nucleotides outside the gene matches: 7.

The rearrangement links TRBV7-9 to TRBJ2-1; D remains unclear. V dropped 3 bases and J dropped 8 bases, with 14 bases sitting between them. The CDR3 runs 14 residues. Germline V lookup: CDR1 SEHNR, CDR2 FQNEAQ (reference sequence). The CDR3, as DNA: TGTGCCAGCAGCTTTCTTGTGTCTGGCGATGAGCAGTTCTTC. Translating it yields CASSFLVSGDEQFF.

The gene calls are TRBV5-1 and TRBJ2-7, with a tentative D call TRBD2 (6 bases). V lost 3 bases, J lost 2 bases, and 18 bases lay in between. In germline, CDR1 is SGHRS, CDR2 YFSETQ. The CDR3 runs 16 residues. The CDR3 DNA reads TGCGCCAGCAGCTGGGGGATGGACGGGAGTCCCTACGAGCAGTACTTC. Protein product: CASSWGMDGSPYEQYF.

The chain carries TRBV4-2 and TRBJ2-2, with 9 bases that match TRBD2. The germline V gene has CDR1 LGHNA and CDR2 YNFKEQ. J lost 6 bases, V lost 4 bases, and 6 bases had no gene match. This CDR3 has 15 residues. CDR3 region: CASSLAGVLPGELFF. The CDR3 DNA reads TGTGCCAGCAGCCTAGCGGGGGTTCTTCCCGGGGAGCTGTTTTTT.

The V gene is TRBV5-1, the J gene TRBJ1-4; the D gene is possibly TRBD1 (5 bases). The V gene lost 0 bases and the J gene lost 7 bases, with 10 bases spanning the gap. This CDR3 spans 14 amino acids. Germline V gene data show CDR1 as SGHRS and CDR2 as YFSETQ. In nucleotides, the CDR3 is TGCGCCAGCAGCTTGGCGCAGGGAGGTGAAAAACTGTTTTTT. Protein: CASSLAQGGEKLFF. The full variable domain, rest sourced from reference TRBV5-1 and TRBJ1-4, is KAGVTQTPRYLIKTRGQQVTLSCSPISGHRSVSWYQQTPGQGLQFLFEYFSETQRNKGNFPGRFSGRQFSNSRSEMNVSTLELGDSALYLCASSLAQGGEKLFFGSGTQLSVL.

The chain has TRBV19 and TRBJ1-1, with D possibly being TRBD1 (6 bases). Germline-derived CDR1 and CDR2 are LNHDA and SQIVND (reference sequence). This CDR3 has 15 residues. Trimming removed 1 base at V and 1 base at J, with 10 bases between. This CDR3 is CASSIGPRGNTEAFF. The DNA of the CDR3 is TGTGCCAGTAGTATAGGCCCCAGGGGGAACACTGAAGCTTTCTTT.

Here the CDR3 DNA reads TGCAGCGTGGACCACTTTGGGAGGGGCGGGCAAGAGACCCAGTACTTC. Its protein is CSVDHFGRGGQETQYF. The genes are TRBV29-1 and TRBJ2-5; 7 bases are a match to TRBD2. The CDR3 spans 16 residues. The germline CDR1 and CDR2 sequences are SQVTM and ANQGSEA. The junction had 15 bases not matched to a gene; V was cut back by 6 bases and J by 2 bases.

The chain employs TRBV25-1 and TRBJ2-5; D assignment may be TRBD1 or TRBD2 (5 bases each). Trimming shortened V by 2 bases and J by 5 bases, and 12 bases separated the two germline ends. CDR1 is MGHDK and CDR2 is SYGVNS in the germline V gene. This CDR3 has 14 residues. The CDR3 protein is CASSEEGRAETQYF. CDR3 DNA sequence: TGTGCCAGCAGTGAAGAGGGCAGGGCCGAGACCCAGTACTTC. The full variable domain, with the rest looked up from reference TRBV25-1 and TRBJ2-5, is EADIYQTPRYLVIGTGKKITLECSQTMGHDKMYWYQQDPGMELHLIHYSYGVNSTEKGDLSSESTVSRIRTEHFPLTLESARPSHTSQYLCASSEEGRAETQYFGPGTRLLVL.

V is TRBV5-6 and J is TRBJ2-4; D gene uncertain. Between the trimmed V and J ends, which lost 4 bases and 0 bases, there was a span of 11 bases. The CDR3 runs 15 residues. The germline gives CDR1 SGHDT, CDR2 YYEEEE. The CDR3 loop reads CASSPRALAKNIQYF. CDR3 in DNA: TGTGCCAGCAGCCCACGGGCCCTAGCCAAAAACATTCAGTACTTC. The full variable domain, completed using reference TRBV5-6 and TRBJ2-4, is DAGVTQSPTHLIKTRGQQVTLRCSPKSGHDTVSWYQQALGQGPQFIFQYYEEEERQRGNFPDRFSGHQFPNYSSELNVNALLLGDSALYLCASSPRALAKNIQYFGAGTRLSVL.

This clone appeared a single time. This chain joins TRBV7-9 and TRBJ2-7; D might be TRBD2 (5 bases). Germline CDR1 is SEHNR and CDR2 is FQNEAQ (reference sequence). V was shortened by 4 bases and J by 0 bases, with 19 bases between the two germline ends. The CDR3 totals 17 residues. The CDR3 region has the DNA TGTGCCAGCAGCTATCTCCCCGGACTGCCCAGCTCCTACGAGCAGTACTTC. Translating gives CASSYLPGLPSSYEQYF.

This sequence joins TRBV11-2 and TRBJ1-2, with D perhaps TRBD1 (5 bases). The germline V and J ends were trimmed by 1 base and 2 bases, with 11 bases remaining between them. This CDR3 contains 15 residues. The germline CDR1 and CDR2 sequences are SGHAT and FQNNGV. CDR3: CASSLGSGSNYGYTF. Written as DNA, the CDR3 is TGTGCCAGCAGCTTAGGGTCAGGGTCCAACTATGGCTACACCTTC.

The chain has TRBV19 and TRBJ1-1; D is unresolved. In germline, CDR1 is LNHDA, CDR2 SQIVND (reference sequence). The CDR3 length is 15 residues. V was cut by 3 bases and J by 0 bases, with 11 bases left in between. The CDR3 sequence: CASSIGRPLNTEAFF. The DNA for the CDR3 is TGTGCCAGTAGTATCGGGAGGCCCTTGAACACTGAAGCTTTCTTT.

This clone occurred a few times. V is TRBV7-8 and J is TRBJ2-1; 7 bases match TRBD1. Germline CDR1 reads SGHVS; CDR2 reads FQNEAQ. The CDR3 length is 16 residues. With 5 bases clipped from V and 6 bases from J, the junction kept 13 bases outside the gene matches. Here the CDR3 reads CASSKSDRVSTNEQFF. In nucleotides, the CDR3 is TGTGCCAGCAGCAAATCCGACAGGGTATCCACCAATGAGCAGTTCTTC.

The chain is built from TRBV10-3 and TRBJ2-7, with 9 positions matching TRBD1. CDR3 length: 13 residues. J lost 3 bases, V lost 5 bases, and 2 bases had no gene match. Germline CDR1 ENHRY, CDR2 SYGVKD. The CDR3: CAISRQGGYEQYF. The DNA for the CDR3 is TGTGCCATCAGTCGACAGGGGGGCTACGAGCAGTACTTC.

The chain carries TRBV14 and TRBJ2-3; TRBD2 aligns across 7 bases. With 1 base clipped from V and 4 bases from J, the junction kept 8 bases outside the gene matches. The CDR3 runs to 16 residues. Germline CDR1 SGHDN, CDR2 FVKESK. CDR3 bases: TGTGCCAGCAGCCAAGGGCGGGGGAATATCGCAGATACGCAGTATTTT. Protein: CASSQGRGNIADTQYF.

This chain uses TRBV5-1 with TRBJ1-2; 7 nucleotides match TRBD1. Germline lookup yields CDR1 SGHRS and CDR2 YFSETQ. This CDR3 region has 14 residues. With 0 bases clipped from V and 8 bases from J, the junction kept 7 bases outside the gene matches. The CDR3 region is CASSLGQGQGGYTF. CDR3 DNA sequence: TGCGCCAGCAGCTTGGGACAGGGCCAGGGGGGCTACACCTTC.

The chain employs TRBV5-4 and TRBJ2-7; TRBD1 might be the D (6 bases). Germline values: CDR1 SGHNT, CDR2 YYREEE (reference sequence). The CDR3 contains 15 residues. V lost 1 base to trimming and J lost 2 bases, with 13 bases between them. This chain's CDR3 is CASSLKGGFPYEQYF. The CDR3 DNA follows: TGTGCCAGCAGCTTGAAAGGGGGTTTCCCCTACGAGCAGTACTTC.

The gene calls are TRBV5-4 and TRBJ2-1, with 11 bases fitting TRBD2. Germline CDR1 and CDR2: SGHNT and YYREEE (reference sequence). There are 14 residues in the CDR3. V dropped 3 bases and J dropped 7; count of bases not matched to a gene: 3. The CDR3 sequence: CASSYRTSGNEQFF. The DNA of the CDR3 is TGTGCCAGCAGCTACCGGACTAGCGGGAATGAGCAGTTCTTC.

This clone was observed a single time. The chain employs TRBV7-2 and TRBJ1-6, with D perhaps TRBD1 (5 bases). V lost 4 bases and J lost 16, with 14 bases in between. CDR3 size: 12 residues. The germline V gene encodes CDR1 SGHTA and CDR2 FQGNSA. CDR3 sequence (DNA): TGTGCCAGCAGCTCGAGACAGCGTTGGCTCCACTTT. This sequence encodes CASSSRQRWLHF.